The 27 T cell receptor beta chains given below trace back to one sample, sequenced in a study of T cell clonality in common variable immunodeficiency. Data came from immunoSEQ multiplex PCR; TCRdb stores just in-frame clones and leaves some out. Captured here are under 50,000 clones, none seen once; the top ten comprise about 0.66%. Source material: peripheral blood mononuclear cells. The receptor set was obtained from a person aged 18 to 69 in good health.

This clone came up many times. This CDR3 is CASSVALVSSAGDTQYF. The sequenced part of the CDR3 DNA is TGTGCCAGCAGCGTAGCTCTGGTCTCGTCCGCGGGTGATACG. The chain uses TRBV9 and TRBJ2-3; TRBD2 is a possible D gene (5 bases). The observed sequence ends 3 residues before the CDR3 terminus, with the missing tail filled in from the germline J gene. V was pared by 0 bases and J by 6 bases, with 20 bases between. Germline V gene sequence: CDR1 SGDLS, CDR2 YYNGEE. CDR3 length: 17 residues.

This clone was picked up many times. The read terminates 3 residues before the CDR3 end, so the remaining end is supplied by the germline J gene. This chain uses TRBV20-1 with TRBJ2-2; D is uncertain. Germline CDR1 and CDR2: DFQATT and SNEGSKA (reference sequence). V was shortened by 5 bases and J by 8 bases, with 12 bases between the two germline ends. CDR3 size: 12 residues. CDR3 in amino acids: CSAVGDLGELFF. The CDR3 bases that were read are TGCAGTGCTGTTGGAGACTTAGGGGAG.

This clone showed up many times. The read gets to within 3 residues of the CDR3 end, and the germline J gene fills in the rest. The chain carries TRBV19 and TRBJ1-5; tentatively, D is TRBD1 (5 bases). The ends were cut back, 7 bases at V and 1 base at J, with 14 bases in the middle. This CDR3 is built from 15 residues. Per germline, CDR1 LNHDA and CDR2 SQIVND (reference sequence). The CDR3 bases that were read are TGTGCCAGTACCCTGGGGGGAAGGAGCAATCAGCCC. This gives the protein CASTLGGRSNQP. The whole CDR3 reads CASTLGGRSNQPQHF.

Many counts were recorded for this clone. The CDR3 extends 3 residues past the end of the read, so its final part is completed from the germline J gene. This chain links TRBV6-2 or TRBV6-3 with TRBJ2-7, with 12 bases lining up with TRBD2. The CDR3 totals 14 residues. Germline trimming cut 6 bases from V and 2 bases from J; bases unmatched to any gene: 2. Germline V lookup: CDR1 MNHEY, CDR2 SVGEGT. CDR3 DNA (partial): TGTGCCAGCAGACTAGCGGGAGGTGCCTACGAG. As protein: CASRLAGGAYE. The CDR3 in full is CASRLAGGAYEQYF.

This clone was found many times. The CDR3 end falls 3 residues outside the read, so it is completed with the germline J gene. This sequence joins TRBV20-1 and TRBJ2-1; 10 bases agree with TRBD1. Germline V lookup: CDR1 DFQATT, CDR2 SNEGSKA (reference sequence). The CDR3 loop spans 15 amino acids. The ends lost 2 bases at V and 5 bases at J; junction bases unmatched: 6. This chain's CDR3 is CSARPLGQGNNEQFF. The sequenced part of the CDR3 DNA is TGCAGTGCTAGACCCCTGGGACAGGGGAACAATGAG.

This clone was seen repeatedly, ten times or more. The CDR3 DNA, read in part, is TGCGCCAGCAGCCAAAACAGGGGGCTACAGAATGAG. Residues: CASSQNRGLQNE. The entire CDR3 reads CASSQNRGLQNEQFF. V gene TRBV4-1 combines with J gene TRBJ2-1, with 9 bases identical to TRBD1. The CDR3 end is not reached by the read, which stops 3 residues before it; the germline J gene fills it in. This CDR3 is built from 15 residues. With 2 bases clipped from V and 7 bases from J, the junction kept 6 bases outside the gene matches. Germline-derived CDR1 and CDR2 are MGHRA and YSYEKL.

There are many counts of this clone. Coverage ceases 3 residues before the CDR3 finishes, and the germline J gene fills in the end. This chain joins TRBV5-1 and TRBJ2-1; the match to TRBD1 covers 8 bases. Unmatched junction bases numbered 4, after V lost 0 bases and J lost 8 bases. Germline V CDR1 and CDR2: SGHRS, YFSETQ. This CDR3 spans 14 amino acids. The chain's CDR3 is CASSLGTGIHEQFF. The covered CDR3 bases are TGCGCCAGCAGCTTGGGGACAGGGATACATGAG.

As for this clone: The read falls 3 residues short of the CDR3 end, and the missing part is taken from the germline J gene. This rearrangement joins TRBV7-8 to TRBJ1-5; D possibly corresponds to TRBD1 (6 bases). Per the germline V gene, CDR1 is SGHVS and CDR2 is FQNEAQ. This CDR3 region has 14 residues. The V end was cut by 6 bases, the J end by 1 base, with 10 bases between. CDR3 DNA (partial): TGTGCCAGCAGATCCGACAGGAGCAATCAGCCC. Its translation: CASRSDRSNQP. The whole CDR3 region reads CASRSDRSNQPQHF.

This clone was seen ten or more times. From the germline J gene comes the end of the CDR3, since the read stops 3 residues before it. The chain has TRBV5-1 and TRBJ1-4, with a tentative D call TRBD1 (6 bases). Trimming removed 5 bases at V and 6 bases at J, with 14 bases between. CDR1 SGHRS and CDR2 YFSETQ come from the germline V gene. This CDR3 has 14 amino acids. This chain's CDR3 is CASRRQELDEKLFF. The DNA read from the CDR3 is TGCGCCAGCAGAAGACAGGAGCTCGATGAAAAA.

This clone was observed at least ten times. The read terminates 3 residues before the CDR3 end, so the remaining end is supplied by the germline J gene. The rearrangement links TRBV20-1 to TRBJ2-1; 14 bases match TRBD2. CDR1 and CDR2 from the germline V gene are DFQATT and SNEGSKA (reference sequence). The CDR3 has 14 residues. After removal of 4 bases from V and 8 bases from J, the junction contained 4 bases not matched to a gene. The CDR3 here is CSATGTSGSDEQFF. The sequenced CDR3 bases are TGCAGTGCTACCGGGACTAGCGGGAGCGATGAG.

The sample holds many counts of this clone. One end of the junction does not line up with germline, which may come from a read error. CDR3 in amino acids: CASSLTSGSGNEQFF. CDR3 bases read: TGTGCCAGCAGCCTAACTAGCGGGAGTGGTAATGAG. This chain links TRBV7-3 with TRBJ2-1, with 11 bases fitting TRBD2. The DNA ends 3 residues before the CDR3 does, and the rest of the CDR3 is filled in from the germline J gene. The CDR3 is 15 amino acids. In germline, CDR1 is SGHTA, CDR2 FQGTGA.

Ten or more counts support this clone. The read ends 3 residues before the CDR3 terminus; that terminus is restored from the germline J gene. V usage is TRBV5-4 and J usage is TRBJ2-2; 12 positions agree with TRBD2. The trim removed 4 bases at V and 7 bases at J, leaving 8 bases unmatched. This CDR3 comprises 16 residues. The germline CDR1 and CDR2 sequences are SGHNT and YYREEE (reference sequence). The sequenced part of the CDR3 DNA is TGTGCCAGCAGCACCGGACTAGCGGGACTAGACGGGGAG. It codes for CASSTGLAGLDGE. The entire CDR3 reads CASSTGLAGLDGELFF.

As for this clone: The missing CDR3 end, 3 residues past where the read stops, is filled in from the germline J gene. The chain uses TRBV7-9 and TRBJ2-4; tentative D call: TRBD2 (6 bases). The length of the CDR3 is 12 residues. Per germline, CDR1 SEHNR and CDR2 FQNEAQ (reference sequence). This chain's CDR3 is CASSRVDYGQYF. The sequenced CDR3 bases are TGTGCCAGCAGCCGGGTGGACTATGGT.

This clone showed up many times. Read sequence stops 3 residues before the CDR3 end, and the germline J gene provides the missing end. The V and J genes are TRBV15 and TRBJ1-4; 12 bases line up with TRBD1. Germline CDR1 is LNHNV and CDR2 is YYDKDF (reference sequence). This CDR3 is built from 15 residues. V gave up 0 bases and J gave up 7 bases; unmatched junction bases: 0. The CDR3 DNA, read in part, is TGTGCCACCAGCAGAGAGGGACAGGGGGCTGAAAAA. This encodes CATSREGQGAEK. The whole CDR3 protein reads CATSREGQGAEKLFF.

This clone came up a few times. The CDR3 end is not reached by the read, which stops 3 residues before it; the germline J gene fills it in. The chain has TRBV10-2 and TRBJ2-1; TRBD1 aligns across 7 bases. After removal of 8 bases from V and 6 bases from J, the junction contained 7 bases not matched to a gene. CDR3 length: 13 amino acids. Germline values: CDR1 WSHSY, CDR2 SAAADI. Incomplete CDR3 DNA: TGCGCCAGCGATGCAACAGGGGTCAATGAG. It encodes CASDATGVNE. Given in full, the CDR3 is CASDATGVNEQFF.

In its sample, this clone was seen many times. Read coverage stops 3 residues before the CDR3 terminus; the germline J gene supplies the remainder. The chain has TRBV20-1 and TRBJ2-3; D is uncertain. The V end lost 0 bases, the J end lost 5 bases, and 9 bases lay between the germline ends. In germline, CDR1 is DFQATT, CDR2 SNEGSKA (reference sequence). This CDR3 spans 13 amino acids. The CDR3: CSARDPVVDTQYF. The part of the CDR3 DNA that was read is TGCAGTGCTAGAGATCCAGTCGTAGATACG.

This clone was observed at least ten times. The sequenced fragment ends 3 residues before the CDR3 boundary, so the rest is inferred from the germline J gene. This chain connects TRBV2 to TRBJ2-1, with 7 bases fitting TRBD1. CDR1 and CDR2 (germline): SNHLY, FYNNEI. The CDR3 runs 16 residues. The trim removed 10 bases at V and 3 bases at J, leaving 15 bases unmatched. CDR3 DNA (partial): TGTGCCATCCCCTCAGCCCAGGGGGAGATCTACAATGAG. Its translation: CAIPSAQGEIYNE. The full CDR3 reads CAIPSAQGEIYNEQFF.

This clone was observed at least ten times. The read halts 3 residues ahead of the CDR3 end, with the missing end drawn from the germline J gene. This chain uses TRBV7-9 with TRBJ2-7; D not certain. The V gene's germline CDR1 is SEHNR and CDR2 FQNEAQ (reference sequence). The length of the CDR3 is 14 residues. Trimming pared 0 bases from V and 4 bases from J, leaving 10 bases between. CDR3: CASSLALAAYEQYF. The sequenced CDR3 bases are TGTGCCAGCAGCTTAGCGCTTGCGGCGTACGAG.

This clone was observed at least ten times. The CDR3 goes on 3 residues after the read ends, and that part is filled in from the germline J gene. The chain uses TRBV6-4 and TRBJ2-1, with 12 positions matching TRBD2. Per germline, CDR1 MRHNA and CDR2 SNTAGT. After removal of 5 bases from V and 8 bases from J, the junction contained 7 bases not matched to a gene. CDR3 size: 15 residues. CDR3: CASSKLAGGGDEQFF. CDR3 bases read: TGTGCCAGCAGTAAACTAGCGGGAGGTGGCGATGAG.

This clone was seen at least ten times. Read sequence stops 3 residues before the CDR3 end, and the germline J gene provides the missing end. The chain has TRBV11-2 and TRBJ2-5; TRBD2 matches 9 bases. Germline CDR1 is SGHAT and CDR2 is FQNNGV. This CDR3 contains 15 residues. V was pared by 1 base and J by 4 bases, with 4 bases of the junction left unmatched. CDR3 DNA, as far as it was read: TGTGCCAGCAGCTTAGGCGGGGGGGACGGAGAGACC. Residues: CASSLGGGDGET. The whole CDR3 is CASSLGGGDGETQYF.

Many counts were recorded for this clone. CDR3 DNA, as far as it was read: TGTGCCAGCAGCGCGGGCGGGAGGGCCGGTTACGAG. Amino acids: CASSAGGRAGYE. The CDR3 in full is CASSAGGRAGYEQYF. The V and J genes are TRBV13 and TRBJ2-7; TRBD2 aligns across 9 bases. The read falls 3 residues short of the CDR3 end, and the missing part is taken from the germline J gene. CDR1 and CDR2 from the germline V gene are PRHDT and FYEKMQ (reference sequence). This CDR3 region has 15 residues. V shed 5 bases, J shed 4 bases, and the junction held 9 bases outside the gene matches.

In its sample, this clone was seen many times. The read falls 3 residues short of the CDR3 end, and the missing part is taken from the germline J gene. The J gene is TRBJ1-1, the V gene TRBV4-1; no reliable D call. The germline V and J ends were trimmed by 0 bases and 0 bases, with 8 bases remaining between them. This CDR3 contains 15 residues. Per germline, CDR1 MGHRA and CDR2 YSYEKL. This chain's CDR3 is CASSQEETLNTEAFF. The sequenced part of the CDR3 DNA is TGCGCCAGCAGCCAAGAAGAGACTTTGAACACTGAA.

This clone was counted many times. The read halts 3 residues ahead of the CDR3 end, with the missing end drawn from the germline J gene. The V call is TRBV28, the J call TRBJ2-1, with D possibly TRBD1 on 6 matching bases. Germline CDR1 is MDHEN and CDR2 is SYDVKM. Trimming took 7 bases from V and 2 from J, leaving 15 bases between them. This CDR3 spans 15 amino acids. CDR3 loop: CASTLRTAAYNEQFF. The part of the CDR3 DNA that was read is TGTGCCAGCACCCTGAGGACAGCAGCCTACAATGAG. The full variable domain, completed using reference TRBV28 and TRBJ2-1, is DVKVTQSSRYLVKRTGEKVFLECVQDMDHENMFWYRQDPGLGLRLIYFSYDVKMKEKGDIPEGYSVSREKKERFSLILESASTNQTSMYLCASTLRTAAYNEQFFGPGTRLTVL.

This clone has ten or more counts. The read falls 3 residues short of the CDR3 end, and the missing part is taken from the germline J gene. V usage is TRBV12-3 or TRBV12-4 and J usage is TRBJ1-6; TRBD1 matches 7 bases. V was pared by 3 bases and J by 8 bases, with 1 base of the junction left unmatched. The CDR3 covers 13 residues. This CDR3 is CASSFDRDSPLHF. The sequenced part of the CDR3 DNA is TGTGCCAGCAGTTTCGACAGGGATTCACCC.

This clone has at least ten counts. The observed sequence ends 3 residues before the CDR3 terminus, with the missing tail filled in from the germline J gene. This chain links TRBV16 with TRBJ1-1; the D is unclear. The germline gives CDR1 KGHSY, CDR2 FQNENV. CDR3 length: 14 amino acids. This CDR3 is CASSHNTAVAEAFF. The DNA read from the CDR3 is TGTGCCAGCAGCCACAATACGGCGGTAGCCGAA.

This clone was detected ten times or more. The read is 3 residues too short to cover the CDR3 end, so that end is filled in from the germline J gene. The chain is built from TRBV4-1 and TRBJ1-2; D ambiguous. This CDR3 has 15 amino acids. V was pared by 4 bases and J by 1 base, with 13 bases between. Per germline, CDR1 MGHRA and CDR2 YSYEKL. CDR3 loop: CASSLPLEDNYGYTF. CDR3 bases read: TGCGCCAGCAGCCTCCCCCTAGAAGATAACTATGGC.

The sample holds many counts of this clone. The read comes to an end 3 residues before the CDR3 does, leaving the germline J gene to fill in the end. This chain links TRBV12-3 or TRBV12-4 with TRBJ2-1; TRBD1 aligns across 8 bases. The ends lost 8 bases at V and 0 bases at J; junction bases unmatched: 15. The CDR3 length is 18 residues. CDR3 DNA, as far as it was read: TGTGCCAGCTGCGGACAGGGTAGCCCGGATGCCTCCTACAATGAG. This sequence encodes CASCGQGSPDASYNE. The full CDR3 protein is CASCGQGSPDASYNEQFF.